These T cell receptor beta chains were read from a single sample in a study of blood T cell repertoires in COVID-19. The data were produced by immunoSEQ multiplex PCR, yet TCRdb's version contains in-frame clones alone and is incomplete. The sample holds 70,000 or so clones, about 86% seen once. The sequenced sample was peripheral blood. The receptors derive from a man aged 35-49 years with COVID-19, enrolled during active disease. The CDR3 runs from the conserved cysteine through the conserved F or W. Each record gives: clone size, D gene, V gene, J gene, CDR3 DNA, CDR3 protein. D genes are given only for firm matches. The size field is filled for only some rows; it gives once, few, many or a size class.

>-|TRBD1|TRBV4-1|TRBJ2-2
TGCGCCAGCAGCCCGCGGACAGGGCTATTAACCGGGGAGCTGTTTTTT
CASSPRTGLLTGELFF
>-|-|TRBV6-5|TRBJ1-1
TGTGCCAGCAGGGTTAACGGGTACACTGAAGCTTTCTTT
CASRVNGYTEAFF
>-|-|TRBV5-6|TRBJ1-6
TGTGCCAGCAGCTGGGAGACAGGTTTCAATTCACCCCTCCACTTT
CASSWETGFNSPLHF
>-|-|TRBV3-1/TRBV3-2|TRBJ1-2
TGTGCCAGCAGCCACACAGCTACTCCTAACTATGGCTACACCTTC
CASSHTATPNYGYTF
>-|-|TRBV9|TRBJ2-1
TGTGCCAGCAGCGTCCGGGACTTCCCCTACAATGAGCAGTTCTTC
CASSVRDFPYNEQFF
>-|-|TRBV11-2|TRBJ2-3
TGTGCCAGCAGCTCCGACAGGAACCAAGGGGCACCGCAGTATTTT
CASSSDRNQGAPQYF
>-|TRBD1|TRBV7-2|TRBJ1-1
TGTGCCAGCAGCTTTTCTACAGGGGTAACTGAAGCTTTCTTT
CASSFSTGVTEAFF
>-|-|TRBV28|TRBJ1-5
TGTGCCAGCAGGCCACGGCAGGTGGAATATCAGCCCCAGCATTTT
CASRPRQVEYQPQHF
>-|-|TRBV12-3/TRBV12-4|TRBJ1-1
TGTGCCAGCAGTTTATTGAGGGACACTGAAGCTTTCTTT
CASSLLRDTEAFF
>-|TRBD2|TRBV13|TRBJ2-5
TGTGCCAGCAGCCCAGGCGGGACTAGCGGGGGACATGAGAAGACCCAGTACTTC
CASSPGGTSGGHEKTQYF
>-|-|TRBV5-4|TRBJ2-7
TGTGCCAGCAGCCCGAACGGCGGGGACCGCCTCTTATACGAGCAGTACTTC
CASSPNGGDRLLYEQYF
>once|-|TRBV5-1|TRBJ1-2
TGCGCCAGCAGCTTGGGGCAGGGCAATAACTATGGCTACACCTTC
CASSLGQGNNYGYTF
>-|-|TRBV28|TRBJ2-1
TGTGCCAGCAGCCCCCCTGCGACAGGGAGGCATGAGCAGTTCTTC
CASSPPATGRHEQFF
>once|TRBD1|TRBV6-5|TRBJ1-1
TGTGCCAGCAGTTATTCCGGGACAGGGGGCTTAGAAGCTTTCTTT
CASSYSGTGGLEAFF